This record covers a single T cell receptor beta chain. The data derive from a study of blood T cell repertoires in COVID-19. Per the authors' pipeline: Counts of nucleated cells, estimated from reference gene primer amplification, were obtained. The repertoire was sequenced with immunoSEQ multiplex PCR; TCRdb's copy has only in-frame clones and lacks some. That table gives V, J and clone size, and the DNA gave D and trimming. This sample carries more than 300,000 clones, 90% to 95% of them seen once, and the ten largest clones take almost 4%. All enrollees were roughly 18 to 89 years old and from fewer than 30 US areas. A COVID-19 case had been met by exposed participants during the 2 weeks before study entry. The CDR3 runs to 15 residues. The germline V gene encodes CDR1 ENHRY and CDR2 SYGVKD. Trimming took 0 bases from V and 2 from J, leaving 10 bases between them.

Specimen: PBMCs or T cells enriched from blood (not recorded which). The chain recombines TRBV10-3 with TRBJ2-5; possible D gene TRBD2, 7 bases. The sequence was collected from a woman in her thirties who had been exposed to COVID-19. The CDR3 protein is CAISESGGGQETQYF. The CDR3, as DNA: TGTGCCATCAGTGAGTCAGGGGGAGGGCAAGAGACCCAGTACTTC.